A selection of T cell receptor beta chains follows, all from one sample in a study of T-cell memory formation after mild COVID-19. MiXCR, applied by TCRdb to the 5' RACE reads, yields one record per CDR3 protein. The sample carries approximately 490,000 distinct CDR3 sequences, roughly 22% recorded once. Sequencing was done on a sample of PBMCs or a T cell subset sorted from them (not recorded which). These receptors were taken from an adult woman who had mild COVID-19 (a few samples of this study predate the infection). Cell type and time point are not known. CDR3s include the opening cysteine and the closing phenylalanine or tryptophan. The D gene is left open where the match is weak. Clone size is stated in some rows and not others, as once, few, many or a class when expanded.

V gene: TRBV11-2; CDR3 length: 15; D gene: TRBD1; J gene: TRBJ2-5; clone size: -; CDR3 protein: CASSGEPGQTATQYF; CDR3 DNA: TGTGCCAGCAGTGGAGAGCCGGGACAGACGGCGACCCAGTACTTC
V gene: TRBV7-9; CDR3 length: 15; D gene: TRBD1; J gene: TRBJ1-1; clone size: many; CDR3 protein: CASSLRTGTNTEAFF; CDR3 DNA: TGTGCCAGCAGCTTGCGGACAGGGACTAACACTGAAGCTTTCTTT
V gene: TRBV20-1; CDR3 length: 16; D gene: -; J gene: TRBJ1-5; clone size: few; CDR3 protein: CSARTGTWDSNQPQHF; CDR3 DNA: TGCAGTGCTCGAACAGGGACTTGGGATAGCAATCAGCCCCAGCATTTT
V gene: TRBV20-1; CDR3 length: 15; D gene: TRBD1; J gene: TRBJ1-6; clone size: -; CDR3 protein: CSARAQGRGDSPLHF; CDR3 DNA: TGCAGTGCTAGAGCACAGGGGAGAGGCGATTCACCCCTCCACTTT
V gene: TRBV5-5; CDR3 length: 14; D gene: -; J gene: TRBJ1-3; clone size: few; CDR3 protein: CASSVGASGNTIYF; CDR3 DNA: TGTGCCAGCAGTGTGGGGGCTTCTGGAAACACCATATATTTT
V gene: TRBV2; CDR3 length: 16; D gene: TRBD1; J gene: TRBJ2-3; clone size: -; CDR3 protein: CASRRQGAMGTDTQYF; CDR3 DNA: TGTGCCAGCAGAAGACAGGGGGCGATGGGCACAGATACGCAGTATTTT
V gene: TRBV12-3/TRBV12-4; CDR3 length: 16; D gene: TRBD1; J gene: TRBJ1-2; clone size: few; CDR3 protein: CASRGTGAAPFYGYTF; CDR3 DNA: TGTGCCAGCAGGGGGACAGGGGCGGCGCCTTTCTATGGCTACACCTTC
V gene: TRBV7-9; CDR3 length: 12; D gene: -; J gene: TRBJ1-1; clone size: -; CDR3 protein: CATGVGEGRAFF; CDR3 DNA: TGTGCCACTGGAGTGGGCGAGGGTAGAGCTTTCTTT
V gene: TRBV10-2; CDR3 length: 15; D gene: TRBD2; J gene: TRBJ2-7; clone size: -; CDR3 protein: CASSEGQGGPYEQYF; CDR3 DNA: TGCGCCAGCAGTGAAGGCCAGGGAGGGCCCTACGAGCAGTACTTC
V gene: TRBV12-3/TRBV12-4; CDR3 length: 13; D gene: TRBD1; J gene: TRBJ1-2; clone size: many; CDR3 protein: CASSAGTGNGYTF; CDR3 DNA: TGTGCCAGCAGTGCCGGGACAGGGAATGGCTACACCTTC
V gene: TRBV20-1; CDR3 length: 13; D gene: -; J gene: TRBJ2-1; clone size: few; CDR3 protein: CSAEAKRYNEQFF; CDR3 DNA: TGCAGTGCTGAAGCGAAACGTTACAATGAGCAGTTCTTC
V gene: TRBV12-3/TRBV12-4; CDR3 length: 14; D gene: -; J gene: TRBJ1-2; clone size: few; CDR3 protein: CASTFQGYPYGYTF; CDR3 DNA: TGTGCCAGCACTTTTCAGGGATACCCGTATGGCTACACCTTC
V gene: TRBV9; CDR3 length: 14; D gene: -; J gene: TRBJ2-6; clone size: -; CDR3 protein: CASSKRSGANVLTF; CDR3 DNA: TGTGCCAGCAGCAAGCGCTCTGGGGCCAACGTCCTGACTTTC
V gene: TRBV12-3/TRBV12-4; CDR3 length: 14; D gene: -; J gene: TRBJ2-1; clone size: -; CDR3 protein: CASSLARKLNEQFF; CDR3 DNA: TGTGCCAGCAGTTTAGCGCGAAAGTTGAATGAGCAGTTCTTC
V gene: TRBV29-1; CDR3 length: 15; D gene: -; J gene: TRBJ1-1; clone size: few; CDR3 protein: CSVAEVDGLFTEAFF; CDR3 DNA: TGCAGCGTTGCCGAGGTTGATGGATTATTCACTGAAGCTTTCTTT
V gene: TRBV5-1; CDR3 length: 16; D gene: -; J gene: TRBJ2-5; clone size: few; CDR3 protein: CASSLFGGAQEETQYF; CDR3 DNA: TGCGCCAGCAGCTTGTTTGGGGGGGCCCAGGAGGAGACCCAGTACTTC
V gene: TRBV4-1; CDR3 length: 14; D gene: -; J gene: TRBJ2-7; clone size: -; CDR3 protein: CASSQDAGPGEQYF; CDR3 DNA: TGCGCCAGCAGCCAAGATGCGGGTCCGGGGGAGCAGTACTTC
V gene: TRBV4-1; CDR3 length: 12; D gene: -; J gene: TRBJ1-4; clone size: few; CDR3 protein: CASSLGTSKLFF; CDR3 DNA: TGCGCCAGCAGTCTAGGGACCTCAAAACTGTTTTTT
V gene: TRBV4-3; CDR3 length: 17; D gene: -; J gene: TRBJ2-1; clone size: -; CDR3 protein: CASSQGSTARGYNEQFF; CDR3 DNA: TGCGCCAGCAGCCAAGGGAGTACCGCCAGGGGCTACAATGAGCAGTTCTTC
V gene: TRBV14; CDR3 length: 15; D gene: -; J gene: TRBJ1-1; clone size: -; CDR3 protein: CASSRLTGQNTEAFF; CDR3 DNA: TGTGCCAGCAGCCGATTGACAGGCCAGAACACTGAAGCTTTCTTT
V gene: TRBV30; CDR3 length: 16; D gene: -; J gene: TRBJ2-1; clone size: -; CDR3 protein: CAWSVSVTASYNEQFF; CDR3 DNA: TGTGCCTGGAGTGTAAGTGTGACGGCCTCCTACAATGAGCAGTTCTTC
V gene: TRBV7-2; CDR3 length: 12; D gene: TRBD1; J gene: TRBJ2-3; clone size: few; CDR3 protein: CASSTRTGGYSF; CDR3 DNA: TGTGCCAGCAGCACCCGGACAGGGGGCTATTCTTTT
V gene: TRBV5-1; CDR3 length: 13; D gene: -; J gene: TRBJ1-1; clone size: -; CDR3 protein: CASTGDRTTEAFF; CDR3 DNA: TGCGCCAGCACAGGCGACAGGACAACTGAAGCTTTCTTT
V gene: TRBV14; CDR3 length: 13; D gene: -; J gene: TRBJ2-7; clone size: few; CDR3 protein: CASSALGRGEQYF; CDR3 DNA: TGTGCCAGCAGCGCATTAGGCAGGGGTGAGCAGTACTTC
V gene: TRBV20-1; CDR3 length: 13; D gene: TRBD1; J gene: TRBJ2-5; clone size: few; CDR3 protein: CSASSDRGETQYF; CDR3 DNA: TGCAGTGCTAGTTCGGACAGGGGAGAGACCCAGTACTTC
V gene: TRBV2; CDR3 length: 15; D gene: -; J gene: TRBJ2-1; clone size: few; CDR3 protein: CASSSLGLDYNEQFF; CDR3 DNA: TGTGCCAGCAGTTCACTGGGACTGGACTACAATGAGCAGTTCTTC
V gene: TRBV29-1; CDR3 length: 14; D gene: TRBD1; J gene: TRBJ2-7; clone size: few; CDR3 protein: CSVAFSGGHYEQYF; CDR3 DNA: TGCAGCGTTGCATTCTCAGGGGGCCACTACGAGCAGTACTTC
V gene: TRBV11-1; CDR3 length: 14; D gene: -; J gene: TRBJ2-2; clone size: few; CDR3 protein: CASSLGQVGGELFF; CDR3 DNA: TGTGCCAGCAGCTTAGGACAGGTCGGCGGGGAGCTGTTTTTT
V gene: TRBV30; CDR3 length: 12; D gene: -; J gene: TRBJ1-1; clone size: few; CDR3 protein: CAWSVLRLEAFF; CDR3 DNA: TGTGCCTGGAGTGTACTCCGGCTTGAAGCTTTCTTT
V gene: TRBV5-1; CDR3 length: 13; D gene: -; J gene: TRBJ1-6; clone size: -; CDR3 protein: CASSLVMYSPLHF; CDR3 DNA: TGCGCCAGCAGCTTGGTTATGTATTCACCCCTCCACTTT
V gene: TRBV12-3/TRBV12-4; CDR3 length: 18; D gene: TRBD1; J gene: TRBJ1-2; clone size: -; CDR3 protein: CASSLVGYRGEANYGYTF; CDR3 DNA: TGTGCCAGCAGTTTAGTCGGGTACAGGGGTGAAGCTAACTATGGCTACACCTTC
V gene: TRBV4-3; CDR3 length: 14; D gene: TRBD1; J gene: TRBJ2-1; clone size: few; CDR3 protein: CATSGQGGYNEQFF; CDR3 DNA: TGCGCCACCTCGGGACAGGGTGGATACAATGAGCAGTTCTTC
V gene: TRBV12-3/TRBV12-4; CDR3 length: 15; D gene: -; J gene: TRBJ1-2; clone size: few; CDR3 protein: CASSPGTSYNYGYTF; CDR3 DNA: TGTGCCAGCAGCCCCGGGACATCTTATAACTATGGCTACACCTTC
V gene: TRBV9; CDR3 length: 15; D gene: -; J gene: TRBJ2-1; clone size: -; CDR3 protein: CASSPLEAVYNEQFF; CDR3 DNA: TGTGCCAGCAGCCCCCTCGAGGCCGTCTACAATGAGCAGTTCTTC
V gene: TRBV5-1; CDR3 length: 14; D gene: -; J gene: TRBJ1-2; clone size: -; CDR3 protein: CASSLTGPNYGYTF; CDR3 DNA: TGCGCCAGCAGCTTGACCGGGCCTAACTATGGCTACACCTTC
V gene: TRBV12-3/TRBV12-4; CDR3 length: 14; D gene: -; J gene: TRBJ2-1; clone size: -; CDR3 protein: CASSRPGSYNEQFF; CDR3 DNA: TGTGCCAGCAGCCGACCTGGCTCCTACAATGAGCAGTTCTTC
V gene: TRBV12-3/TRBV12-4; CDR3 length: 14; D gene: TRBD1; J gene: TRBJ1-1; clone size: few; CDR3 protein: CASSLIAGGTEAFF; CDR3 DNA: TGTGCCAGCAGTTTAATCGCAGGGGGCACTGAAGCTTTCTTT
V gene: TRBV5-6; CDR3 length: 15; D gene: -; J gene: TRBJ1-1; clone size: few; CDR3 protein: CASSKNPSRGTEAFF; CDR3 DNA: TGTGCCAGCAGCAAAAACCCGAGTCGAGGGACTGAAGCTTTCTTT
V gene: TRBV6-5; CDR3 length: 15; D gene: TRBD1; J gene: TRBJ1-4; clone size: -; CDR3 protein: CASSAFGQGNEKLFF; CDR3 DNA: TGTGCCAGCAGTGCCTTTGGACAGGGAAATGAAAAACTGTTTTTT
V gene: TRBV12-3/TRBV12-4; CDR3 length: 14; D gene: TRBD1; J gene: TRBJ2-7; clone size: -; CDR3 protein: CASSVSRRGREQYF; CDR3 DNA: TGTGCCAGCAGTGTCTCTCGCAGGGGGCGCGAGCAGTACTTC
V gene: TRBV18; CDR3 length: 15; D gene: -; J gene: TRBJ1-1; clone size: few; CDR3 protein: CASSPPGRSNTEAFF; CDR3 DNA: TGTGCCAGCTCACCACCGGGCCGTTCGAACACTGAAGCTTTCTTT
V gene: TRBV20-1; CDR3 length: 13; D gene: TRBD1; J gene: TRBJ1-3; clone size: -; CDR3 protein: CSARGVTGNTIYF; CDR3 DNA: TGCAGTGCCAGGGGGGTAACCGGAAACACCATATATTTT
V gene: TRBV6-6; CDR3 length: 15; D gene: -; J gene: TRBJ1-5; clone size: many; CDR3 protein: CASNDGRPLNQPQHF; CDR3 DNA: TGTGCCAGCAACGACGGGAGACCTTTAAATCAGCCCCAGCATTTT
V gene: TRBV18; CDR3 length: 15; D gene: -; J gene: TRBJ1-6; clone size: -; CDR3 protein: CASSPQRATNSPLHF; CDR3 DNA: TGTGCCAGCTCACCACAACGTGCTACCAATTCACCCCTCCACTTT